These 23 T cell receptor beta chains share one sample of origin, sequenced in a study of yellow fever vaccine responses in identical twins. TCRdb ran MiXCR on the RT-PCR reads and lists one entry per CDR3 protein. The table records under 8,500 distinct CDR3 sequences, more than 70% of them present only once. The input for sequencing was T cells from blood (PBMCs), unsorted or a sorted subset (not recorded which), taken before or after yellow fever vaccination (not recorded which). All receptors derive from a woman younger than 35 who received the yellow fever vaccine.

The chain uses TRBV29-1 and TRBJ2-5; 9 bases agree with TRBD1. Germline lookup yields CDR1 SQVTM and CDR2 ANQGSEA. CDR3 length equals 12 residues. The V gene end was trimmed by 6 bases and the J gene end by 4 bases; junction bases not matched to a gene: 3. CDR3 DNA sequence: TGCAGCGTGGGGGGACAGGGAGAGACCCAGTACTTC. Its translation is CSVGGQGETQYF.

The chain has TRBV29-1 and TRBJ2-6; TRBD1 is a possible D gene (5 bases). The CDR3 loop spans 13 amino acids. CDR1 SQVTM and CDR2 ANQGSEA come from the germline V gene. V lost 5 bases and J lost 7, with 12 bases in between. This chain's CDR3 is CSVSMRTANVLTF. The CDR3 nucleotides read TGCAGCGTTTCAATGCGGACAGCCAACGTCCTGACTTTC.

V gene TRBV29-1 combines with J gene TRBJ2-1; maybe TRBD2 (6 bases). From germline, CDR1 is SQVTM and CDR2 ANQGSEA. CDR3 length equals 11 residues. Trimming left V 8 bases short and J 4 bases short, with 9 bases between. The CDR3 region has the DNA TGCAGCTCGGGACTGTACAATGAGCAGTTCTTC. It is translated as CSSGLYNEQFF.

The CDR3 is CASSGDPRGTGNTIYF. The CDR3 coding sequence is TGTGCCAGCAGCGGGGACCCCAGGGGAACTGGAAACACCATATATTTT. This chain connects TRBV9 to TRBJ1-3; tentative D call: TRBD1 (6 bases). The length of the CDR3 is 16 residues. V shed 3 bases and J shed 2 bases, with 15 bases lying between them. The germline CDR1 and CDR2 sequences are SGDLS and YYNGEE.

The chain carries TRBV29-1 and TRBJ2-7, with D perhaps matching TRBD1 (6 bases). V was pared by 6 bases and J by 4 bases, with 16 bases between. The CDR3 length is 13 residues. Germline V gene lookup returns CDR1 SQVTM and CDR2 ANQGSEA. CDR3 sequence: CSVSQGMAYEQYF. CDR3 DNA: TGCAGCGTCTCGCAGGGGATGGCTTACGAGCAGTACTTC.

The rearrangement joins TRBV19 to TRBJ2-3, with 12 bases lining up with TRBD2. This CDR3 is 15 amino acids long. CDR1 and CDR2 from the germline V gene are LNHDA and SQIVND (reference sequence). V shed 7 bases and J 5 bases; nucleotides not matched to a gene: 7. CDR3 protein: CASKASGGAGDTQYF. For the CDR3, the DNA is TGTGCCAGTAAGGCTAGCGGGGGGGCTGGAGATACGCAGTATTTT.

V gene TRBV20-1 combines with J gene TRBJ2-1, with D uncertain. The ends were cut back, 3 bases at V and 8 bases at J, with 8 bases in the middle. The CDR3 is 11 residues long. In germline, CDR1 is DFQATT, CDR2 SNEGSKA (reference sequence). In DNA, the CDR3 is TGCAGTGCTAGGTCCCCATATGAGCAGTTCTTC. Its translation is CSARSPYEQFF.

The chain links TRBV28 to TRBJ2-7, with 9 positions matching TRBD2. Germline CDR1 is MDHEN and CDR2 is SYDVKM. Unmatched junction bases numbered 6, after V lost 6 bases and J lost 0 bases. The CDR3 loop spans 15 amino acids. CDR3 nucleotides: TGTGCCAGCAGGGTGACTAGCGGCAGCTCCTACGAGCAGTACTTC. Encoded protein: CASRVTSGSSYEQYF.

This sequence joins TRBV3-1 and TRBJ2-7; D perhaps matches TRBD1 (5 bases). Germline CDR1 is LGHDT and CDR2 is YNNKEL (reference sequence). The CDR3 has 15 residues. Trimming cost V 1 base and J 1 base, with 11 bases left between them. CDR3 in DNA: TGTGCCAGCAGCCAAGTCAGGACAAAATCCTACGAGCAGTACTTC. It is translated as CASSQVRTKSYEQYF.

This clonotype was seen only once. The rearrangement joins TRBV20-1 to TRBJ2-5, with D unclear. V lost 6 bases and J 2 bases, leaving 16 bases between the germline ends. This CDR3 has 14 amino acids. The germline V gene encodes CDR1 DFQATT and CDR2 SNEGSKA (reference sequence). The CDR3 region is CSASTGFLQETQYF. CDR3 coding DNA: TGCAGTGCCTCGACCGGGTTTCTTCAAGAGACCCAGTACTTC.

This clonotype was counted once. In nucleotides, the CDR3 is TGCAGCGTGCTGGCCGGGACCGGCTACACTGAAGCTTTCTTT. Protein sequence: CSVLAGTGYTEAFF. The chain joins TRBV29-1 to TRBJ1-1; D perhaps matches TRBD1 (5 bases). Trimming removed 6 bases from V and 3 bases from J, with 17 bases in between. This CDR3 region has 14 residues. Germline values: CDR1 SQVTM, CDR2 ANQGSEA.

V and J are TRBV11-1 and TRBJ2-7, with D possibly TRBD1 on 5 matching bases. Germline V lookup: CDR1 SGHAT, CDR2 FQDESV (reference sequence). The ends were cut back, 2 bases at V and 2 bases at J, with 10 bases in the middle. This CDR3 comprises 14 residues. CDR3 sequence reads: CASSLQGLPYEQYF. The CDR3 nucleotides are TGTGCCAGCAGCTTACAGGGTCTCCCCTACGAGCAGTACTTC. Filled out from reference TRBV11-1 and TRBJ2-7, the complete variable domain reads EAEVAQSPRYKITEKSQAVAFWCDPISGHATLYWYRQILGQGPELLVQFQDESVVDDSQLPKDRFSAERLKGVDSTLKIQPAELGDSAMYLCASSLQGLPYEQYFGPGTRLTVT.

V gene TRBV5-6 combines with J gene TRBJ2-2; D gene unclear. CDR1 SGHDT and CDR2 YYEEEE come from the germline V gene. The germline V and J ends were trimmed by 6 bases and 1 base, with 10 bases remaining between them. The CDR3 has 14 amino acids. CDR3 region: CASTFKGNTGELFF. For the CDR3, the DNA is TGTGCCAGCACCTTTAAGGGGAACACCGGGGAGCTGTTTTTT.

CDR3 in DNA: TGTGCCAGCACAACTAGCGGGGGGTACAATGAGCAGTTCTTC. Translation: CASTTSGGYNEQFF. J is TRBJ2-1 and V is TRBV7-3; 12 bases fit TRBD2. The CDR3 is 14 residues long. Germline assignment: CDR1 SGHTA and CDR2 FQGTGA. V was clipped by 7 bases and J by 4 bases; unmatched bases: 2.

The rearrangement uses TRBV29-1 and TRBJ2-5; D is possibly TRBD2 (8 bases). Germline assignment: CDR1 SQVTM and CDR2 ANQGSEA. This CDR3 is 14 amino acids long. Trimming pared 6 bases from V and 5 bases from J, leaving 19 bases between. CDR3: CSVNGAGGQETQYF. The CDR3 DNA sequence: TGCAGCGTAAACGGGGCGGGGGGACAGGAGACCCAGTACTTC. Full variable domain (missing parts from reference TRBV29-1 and TRBJ2-5): SAVISQKPSRDICQRGTSLTIQCQVDSQVTMMFWYRQQPGQSLTLIATANQGSEATYESGFVIDKFPISRPNLTFSTLTVSNMSPEDSSIYLCSVNGAGGQETQYFGPGTRLLVL.

This rearrangement joins TRBV29-1 to TRBJ2-7; D not certain. The germline gives CDR1 SQVTM, CDR2 ANQGSEA. Trimming took off 5 bases at V and 6 bases at J, with 14 bases between the two ends. The CDR3 is 12 residues long. This CDR3 is CSVTQARGEQYF. DNA for the CDR3: TGCAGCGTTACCCAAGCGAGAGGCGAGCAGTACTTC.

In nucleotides, the CDR3 is TGCAGCTTTCCCGACAGGGGCTGGGACATTCAGTACTTC. Its protein is CSFPDRGWDIQYF. V gene TRBV20-1 combines with J gene TRBJ2-4, with 8 positions matching TRBD1. This CDR3 region has 13 residues. Germline V CDR1 and CDR2: DFQATT, SNEGSKA (reference sequence).

This chain uses TRBV11-3 with TRBJ2-1, with 12 bases matching TRBD2. V was pared by 4 bases and J by 6 bases, with 7 bases of the junction left unmatched. The CDR3 length is 16 residues. Germline CDR1 and CDR2: SGHNT and YENEEA. The CDR3 DNA reads as TGTGCCAGCAGCTCGCCGACTAGCGGGGGCTTCAATGAGCAGTTCTTC. This gives the protein CASSSPTSGGFNEQFF.

As DNA, the CDR3 is TGTGCCTGGAATCGGGTAGGGTTTAAGCATGAGCAGTTCTTC. Amino acids: CAWNRVGFKHEQFF. V usage is TRBV30 and J usage is TRBJ2-1; D is undetermined. The germline gives CDR1 GTSNPN, CDR2 SVGIG (reference sequence). The ends were cut back, 4 bases at V and 8 bases at J, with 18 bases in the middle. This CDR3 contains 14 residues.

This clonotype has a single count. The chain links TRBV12-3 or TRBV12-4 to TRBJ2-7, with TRBD2 matching 9 bases. The CDR3 is made up of 14 amino acids. Germline trimming cut 6 bases from V and 4 bases from J; bases unmatched to any gene: 7. CDR3 region: CASSFGLASYEQYF. CDR3 nucleotides: TGTGCCAGCAGCTTTGGACTAGCGTCGTACGAGCAGTACTTC.

The gene calls are TRBV11-1 and TRBJ2-1; TRBD2 aligns across 13 bases. This CDR3 contains 18 residues. Germline V lookup: CDR1 SGHAT, CDR2 FQDESV (reference sequence). Trimming took 6 bases from V and 1 from J; bases not matched to a gene: 9. CDR3 region: CASSLRQGLAGSYNEQFF. The DNA of the CDR3 is TGTGCCAGCAGTTTACGACAGGGACTAGCGGGGTCCTACAATGAGCAGTTCTTC.

The chain joins TRBV29-1 to TRBJ2-3, with D possibly TRBD1 on 5 matching bases. The CDR3 is 14 residues long. Looked up from germline, CDR1 is SQVTM and CDR2 is ANQGSEA. V lost 7 bases and J 2 bases, leaving 16 bases between the germline ends. The CDR3 region has the DNA TGCAGCGCAGGGCAGGCCACTTCCACAGATACGCAGTATTTT. Translating it yields CSAGQATSTDTQYF.

The chain employs TRBV12-3 or TRBV12-4 and TRBJ1-6; D not resolved. Trimming shortened V by 2 bases and J by 5 bases, and 7 bases separated the two germline ends. CDR3 size: 14 residues. In DNA, the CDR3 is TGTGCCAGCAGTTTACGAGGGAATAATTCACCCCTCCACTTT. Protein product: CASSLRGNNSPLHF.